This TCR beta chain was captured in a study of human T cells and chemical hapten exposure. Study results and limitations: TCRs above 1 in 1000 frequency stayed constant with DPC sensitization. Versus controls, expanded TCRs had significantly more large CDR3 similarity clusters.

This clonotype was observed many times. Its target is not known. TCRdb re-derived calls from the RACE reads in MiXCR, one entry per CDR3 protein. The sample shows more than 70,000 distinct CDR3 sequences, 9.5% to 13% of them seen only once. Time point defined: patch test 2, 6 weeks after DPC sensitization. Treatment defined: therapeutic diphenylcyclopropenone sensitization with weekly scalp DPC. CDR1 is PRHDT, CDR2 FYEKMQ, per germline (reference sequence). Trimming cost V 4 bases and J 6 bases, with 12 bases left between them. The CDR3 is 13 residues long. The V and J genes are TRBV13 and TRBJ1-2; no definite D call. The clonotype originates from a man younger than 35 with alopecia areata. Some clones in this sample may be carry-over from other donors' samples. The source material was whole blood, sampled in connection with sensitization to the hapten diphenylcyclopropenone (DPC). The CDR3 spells CASSYETVDGYTF. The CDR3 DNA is TGTGCCAGCAGCTACGAGACGGTTGATGGCTACACCTTC.